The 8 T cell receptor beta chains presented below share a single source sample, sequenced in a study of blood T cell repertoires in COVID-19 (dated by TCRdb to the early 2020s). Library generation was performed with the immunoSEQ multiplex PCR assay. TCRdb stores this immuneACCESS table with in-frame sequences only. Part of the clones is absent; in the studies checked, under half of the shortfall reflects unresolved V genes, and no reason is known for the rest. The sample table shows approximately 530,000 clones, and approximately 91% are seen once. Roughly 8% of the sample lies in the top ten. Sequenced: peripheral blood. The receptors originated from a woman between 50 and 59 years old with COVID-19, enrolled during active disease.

The CDR3 nucleotides read TGCGCCAGCAGCCGTGGACAGGCCTATGGCTACACCTTC. Translated: CASSRGQAYGYTF. The gene calls are TRBV5-1 and TRBJ1-2; 7 bases are shared with TRBD1. The CDR3 totals 13 residues. CDR1 SGHRS and CDR2 YFSETQ come from the germline V gene. The V gene end was trimmed by 4 bases and the J gene end by 4 bases; junction bases not matched to a gene: 4.

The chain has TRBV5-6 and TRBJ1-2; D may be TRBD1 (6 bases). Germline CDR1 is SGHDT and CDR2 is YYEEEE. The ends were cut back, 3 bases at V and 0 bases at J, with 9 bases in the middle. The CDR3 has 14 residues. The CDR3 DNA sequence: TGTGCCAGCAGCTGGGGACACTCTAACTATGGCTACACCTTC. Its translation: CASSWGHSNYGYTF.

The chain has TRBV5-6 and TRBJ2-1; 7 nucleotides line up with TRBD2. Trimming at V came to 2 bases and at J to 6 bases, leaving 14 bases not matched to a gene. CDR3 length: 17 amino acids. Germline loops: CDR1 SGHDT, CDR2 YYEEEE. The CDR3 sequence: CASSFSWTRFDSNEQFF. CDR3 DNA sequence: TGTGCCAGCAGCTTTTCGTGGACTAGATTCGATTCCAATGAGCAGTTCTTC.

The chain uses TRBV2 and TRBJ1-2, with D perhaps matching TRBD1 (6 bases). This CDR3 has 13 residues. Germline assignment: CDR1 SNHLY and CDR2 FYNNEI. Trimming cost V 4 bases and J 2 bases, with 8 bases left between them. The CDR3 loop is CASSVQGNYGYTF. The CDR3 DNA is TGTGCCAGCAGTGTACAGGGAAACTATGGCTACACCTTC.

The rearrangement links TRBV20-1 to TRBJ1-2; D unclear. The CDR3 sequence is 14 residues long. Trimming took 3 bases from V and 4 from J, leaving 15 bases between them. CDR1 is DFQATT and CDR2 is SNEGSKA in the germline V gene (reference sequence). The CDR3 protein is CSASDSRVSYGYTF. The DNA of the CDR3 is TGCAGTGCTAGTGATTCCCGGGTGTCCTATGGCTACACCTTC.

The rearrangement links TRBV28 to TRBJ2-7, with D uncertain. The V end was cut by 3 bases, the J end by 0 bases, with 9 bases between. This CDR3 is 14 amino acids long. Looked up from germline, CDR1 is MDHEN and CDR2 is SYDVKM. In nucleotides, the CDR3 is TGTGCCAGCAGTTTCCAGAAAAGCTCCTACGAGCAGTACTTC. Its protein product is CASSFQKSSYEQYF.

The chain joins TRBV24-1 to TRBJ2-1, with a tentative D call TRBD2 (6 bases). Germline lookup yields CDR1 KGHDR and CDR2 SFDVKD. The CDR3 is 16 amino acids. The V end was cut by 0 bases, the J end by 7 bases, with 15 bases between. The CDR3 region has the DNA TGTGCCACCAGTGATTTGAGGGCGCAGGGAGGTAATGAGCAGTTCTTC. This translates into CATSDLRAQGGNEQFF.

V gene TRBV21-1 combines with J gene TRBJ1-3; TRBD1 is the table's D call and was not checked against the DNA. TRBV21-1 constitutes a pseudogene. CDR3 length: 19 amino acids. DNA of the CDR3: TGTGCCAGCAGCAAAGGGAAGCACGGACACTTTAGCTCTGGAAACACCATATATTTT. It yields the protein CASSKGKHGHFSSGNTIYF.